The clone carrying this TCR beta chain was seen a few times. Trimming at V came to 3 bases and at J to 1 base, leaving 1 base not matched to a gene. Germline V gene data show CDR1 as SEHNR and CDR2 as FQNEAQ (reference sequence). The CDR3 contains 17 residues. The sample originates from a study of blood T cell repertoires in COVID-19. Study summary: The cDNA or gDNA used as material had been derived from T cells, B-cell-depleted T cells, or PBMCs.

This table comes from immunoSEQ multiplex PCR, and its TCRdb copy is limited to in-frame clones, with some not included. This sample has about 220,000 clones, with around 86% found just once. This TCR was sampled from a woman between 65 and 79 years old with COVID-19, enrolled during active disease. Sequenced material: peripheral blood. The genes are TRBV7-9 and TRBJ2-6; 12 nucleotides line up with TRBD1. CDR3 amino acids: CASSLGQGASGANVLTF. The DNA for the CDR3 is TGTGCCAGCAGCTTGGGACAGGGGGCTTCTGGGGCCAACGTCCTGACTTTC.